This T cell receptor (beta chain) originates from a study of cytomegalovirus exposure and HLA in healthy donors. In the PCR, 60 Vbeta and 13 Jbeta primers were used. This table comes from immunoSEQ multiplex PCR, and its TCRdb copy is limited to in-frame clones, with some not included. The table records 150,000 to 200,000 clones, about three quarters of them present only once. Study-level results: Later findings reportedly placed an Asian-associated ancestry cluster below the roughly 660-donor mean for N-insertions. The records held CMV serostatus as the only immune exposure information. A missense variant in DCLRE1C was later tied to TCR beta V- and J-gene trimming. Cytomegalovirus status, reportedly, was diagnosed with high specificity and sensitivity by the classifier.

CDR1 ENHRY and CDR2 SYGVKD come from the germline V gene. The V end was cut by 6 bases, the J end by 2 bases, with 14 bases between. CDR3 length: 15 residues. As concerns this clone: Its antigen is not identified.

The sequenced sample was PBMCs. The TCR was taken from a female donor in good health and CMV-seronegative. The chain carries TRBV10-3 and TRBJ2-1; TRBD2 might be the D (5 bases). This CDR3 reads CAISLGVNTYNEQFF. DNA for the CDR3: TGTGCCATCAGCCTCGGGGTAAATACCTACAATGAGCAGTTCTTC.